The 3 T cell receptor beta chains below all came from one sample that was sequenced in a study of T cells in Graves' hyperthyroidism and ophthalmopathy (dated by TCRdb to 2018 to 2020). The library was produced with multiplex PCR. The run used an Illumina HiSeq 2000. TCR beta CDR3 regions were amplified from RNA transcripts. For the first round of RT-PCR on the TCR CDR3, the HTBI primer set was used together with the Qiagen OneStep RT-PCR kit. TCRdb itself trimmed the public reads at Q25 with fastp, ran MiXCR and retained productive beta chains. A single entry per CDR3 protein holds the most common genes and DNA from its merged rows. Present in this sample are hundreds of thousands of distinct CDR3 sequences, approximately 14% of which were seen just once. In total, the top ten clones hold more than 8.5% of the sample. Specimen: blood. These receptors all stem from a woman younger than 35 with Graves' hyperthyroidism.

The V gene is TRBV19, the J gene TRBJ2-7; tentative D call: TRBD2 (5 bases). Germline V lookup: CDR1 LNHDA, CDR2 SQIVND (reference sequence). Trimming cost V 6 bases and J 4 bases, with 19 bases left between them. The CDR3 totals 15 residues. The CDR3 DNA reads TGTGCCAGTAGGCCGAGGGCAGGAGACACTTACGAGCAGTACTTC. It is translated as CASRPRAGDTYEQYF. The variable domain in full, completed from reference TRBV19 and TRBJ2-7, reads DGGITQSPKYLFRKEGQNVTLSCEQNLNHDAMYWYRQDPGQGLRLIYYSQIVNDFQKGDIAEGYSVSREKKESFPLTVTSAQKNPTAFYLCASRPRAGDTYEQYFGPGTRLTVT.

There are many counts of this clonotype. The chain is built from TRBV6-1 and TRBJ1-1; D uncertain. V lost 6 bases to trimming and J lost 3 bases, with 11 bases between them. Looked up from germline, CDR1 is MNHNS and CDR2 is SASEGT. The CDR3 is 13 residues long. CDR3 sequence (DNA): TGTGCCAGCAGAGTGCTTTTGGACACTGAAGCTTTCTTT. Protein sequence: CASRVLLDTEAFF.

The chain employs TRBV29-1 and TRBJ2-5; perhaps TRBD1 as D (5 bases). The CDR3 consists of 12 residues. Germline values: CDR1 SQVTM, CDR2 ANQGSEA. V dropped 7 bases and J dropped 0 bases, with 9 bases sitting between them. Written as DNA, the CDR3 is TGCAGCGCTAGGGGCAACCAAGAGACCCAGTACTTC. Protein sequence: CSARGNQETQYF.